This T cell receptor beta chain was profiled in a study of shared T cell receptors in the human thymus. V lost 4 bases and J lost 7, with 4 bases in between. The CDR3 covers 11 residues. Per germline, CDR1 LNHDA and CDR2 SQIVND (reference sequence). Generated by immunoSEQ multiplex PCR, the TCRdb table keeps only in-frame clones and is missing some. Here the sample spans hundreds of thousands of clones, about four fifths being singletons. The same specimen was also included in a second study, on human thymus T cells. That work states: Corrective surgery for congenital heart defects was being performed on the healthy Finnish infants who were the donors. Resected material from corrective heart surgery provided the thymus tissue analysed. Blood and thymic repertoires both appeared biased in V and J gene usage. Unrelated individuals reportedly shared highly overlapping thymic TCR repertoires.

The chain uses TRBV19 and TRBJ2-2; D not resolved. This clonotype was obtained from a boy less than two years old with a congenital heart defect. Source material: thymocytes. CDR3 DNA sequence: TGTGCCAGTAGTACAGGCGGGGAGCTGTTTTTT. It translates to CASSTGGELFF.